The 29 T cell receptor beta chains reported below all come from one sample, sequenced in a study of glioma-infiltrating T cells after dendritic cell vaccination. Only in-frame clones appear in the TCRdb table, and some are missing; sequencing was by immunoSEQ multiplex PCR. The sample includes approximately 84,000 clones, about nine tenths of them seen just once. Material: blood, obtained before dendritic cell vaccination. The source of these receptors is a human donor with glioblastoma.

This chain joins TRBV29-1 and TRBJ2-7; TRBD2 matches 12 bases. Germline V CDR1 and CDR2: SQVTM, ANQGSEA. This CDR3 is built from 16 residues. The J segment lost 2 bases and the V segment lost 3 bases, leaving 8 bases of the junction unmatched. CDR3 in DNA: TGCAGCGTTGAGCTAGCGGGAGGGCCAACGGCCTACGAGCAGTACTTC. Its protein product is CSVELAGGPTAYEQYF.

The chain recombines TRBV9 with TRBJ2-7, with 11 bases fitting TRBD2. After removal of 4 bases from V and 6 bases from J, the junction contained 9 bases not matched to a gene. This CDR3 is built from 15 residues. CDR1 is SGDLS and CDR2 is YYNGEE in the germline V gene. The chain's CDR3 is CASSPSTSGSSEQYF. CDR3 nucleotides: TGTGCCAGCAGCCCAAGTACTAGCGGGAGCTCCGAGCAGTACTTC.

This chain connects TRBV30 to TRBJ1-3, with a tentative D call TRBD1 (5 bases). Trimming pared 5 bases from V and 0 bases from J, leaving 14 bases between. CDR1 is GTSNPN and CDR2 is SVGIG in the germline V gene (reference sequence). The CDR3 has 15 amino acids. This CDR3 is CAWYSGLTSGNTIYF. The CDR3 region has the DNA TGTGCCTGGTACTCAGGGCTCACCTCTGGAAACACCATATATTTT.

V gene TRBV6-6 combines with J gene TRBJ1-2; TRBD1 agrees at 8 bases. Looked up from germline, CDR1 is MNHNY and CDR2 is SVGAGI (reference sequence). The CDR3 covers 14 residues. V lost 7 bases to trimming and J lost 8 bases; unmatched junction nucleotides: 12. The CDR3: CASTLLTGDKGYTF. In DNA form, the CDR3 reads TGTGCCAGCACCCTACTGACAGGGGATAAAGGCTACACCTTC.

This clone has only one observation. The rearrangement joins TRBV7-9 to TRBJ2-5; 8 bases are a match to TRBD2. CDR1 and CDR2 from the germline V gene are SEHNR and FQNEAQ (reference sequence). The CDR3 spans 17 residues. V gave up 0 bases and J gave up 5 bases; unmatched junction bases: 11. CDR3 sequence: CASSLAASGTSGETQYF. CDR3 nucleotides: TGTGCCAGCAGCTTAGCGGCCTCCGGGACTAGTGGCGAGACCCAGTACTTC.

The chain employs TRBV7-9 and TRBJ1-2; D is undetermined. Germline loops: CDR1 SEHNR, CDR2 FQNEAQ (reference sequence). V shed 5 bases and J shed 8 bases, with 12 bases lying between them. The CDR3 consists of 12 residues. Written as DNA, the CDR3 is TGTGCCAGCAGCGGCAAGACGGGAGGCTACACCTTC. Translated, it gives CASSGKTGGYTF.

The chain recombines TRBV9 with TRBJ1-4, with 9 bases identical to TRBD1. This CDR3 spans 16 amino acids. V was clipped by 0 bases and J by 8 bases; unmatched bases: 8. Germline CDR1 SGDLS, CDR2 YYNGEE. The CDR3 DNA is TGTGCCAGCAGCGTAGGATCGGGACAGGGTGGGGAAAAACTGTTTTTT. Translation: CASSVGSGQGGEKLFF.

This clone was seen once. V is TRBV28 and J is TRBJ2-7; D is undetermined. Trimming pared 6 bases from V and 8 bases from J, leaving 14 bases between. Germline V gene sequence: CDR1 MDHEN, CDR2 SYDVKM. This CDR3 region has 12 residues. The CDR3 nucleotides read TGTGCCAGCAGCACAGAAGTACTTCAGCAGTACTTC. Translating it yields CASSTEVLQQYF.

The chain uses TRBV18 and TRBJ1-5; D gene uncertain. The CDR3 totals 12 residues. Germline CDR1 KGHSH, CDR2 LQKENI. Between the trimmed V and J ends, which lost 5 bases and 11 bases, there was a span of 13 bases. The CDR3 protein is CASSMGPTAQHF. As DNA, the CDR3 is TGTGCCAGCTCAATGGGTCCCACAGCCCAGCATTTT.

The chain has TRBV2 and TRBJ1-5; D not certain. Germline CDR1 reads SNHLY; CDR2 reads FYNNEI. The CDR3 runs 14 residues. V lost 2 bases to trimming and J lost 6 bases, with 11 bases between them. In DNA form, the CDR3 reads TGTGCCAGCAGTGAAATGGGCGTCGGTCAGCCCCAGCATTTT. This sequence encodes CASSEMGVGQPQHF.

CDR3 DNA: TGTGCCACCAGCAGAGATTTGTCGGCAGGGGGTAGTTATGGCTACACCTTC. Its protein product is CATSRDLSAGGSYGYTF. The chain joins TRBV15 to TRBJ1-2; TRBD1 matches at 7 bases. This CDR3 spans 17 amino acids. CDR1 is LNHNV and CDR2 is YYDKDF in the germline V gene (reference sequence). J was trimmed by 5 bases and V by 0 bases; bases with no gene match: 12.

The chain joins TRBV5-1 to TRBJ2-5; 7 bases are a match to TRBD2. CDR3 length: 14 amino acids. Germline-derived CDR1 and CDR2 are SGHRS and YFSETQ. Trimming at V came to 9 bases and at J to 0 bases, leaving 8 bases not matched to a gene. Written as DNA, the CDR3 is TGCGCCACCACCCTGGGGGGGTACCAAGAGACCCAGTACTTC. Translation: CATTLGGYQETQYF.

The V and J genes are TRBV28 and TRBJ2-1, with TRBD1 matching over 7 bases. J gave up 3 bases and V 8 bases, and 7 bases lay outside the gene matches. Germline lookup yields CDR1 MDHEN and CDR2 SYDVKM. This CDR3 is built from 14 residues. The CDR3 DNA follows: TGTGCCAGCGCGTCATACAGGGGCTACAATGAGCAGTTCTTC. Translated, it gives CASASYRGYNEQFF.

The chain employs TRBV6-5 and TRBJ2-7, with a possible D match to TRBD2 (6 bases). Trimming took off 8 bases at V and 1 base at J, with 15 bases between the two ends. The CDR3 has 14 amino acids. CDR1 and CDR2 from the germline V gene are MNHEY and SVGAGI. CDR3 sequence reads: CASRRDSSSYEQYF. CDR3 in DNA: TGTGCCAGCCGACGGGACTCATCATCCTACGAGCAGTACTTC.

The V call is TRBV27, the J call TRBJ2-4, with 12 positions matching TRBD1. The germline V gene has CDR1 MNHEY and CDR2 SMNVEV (reference sequence). After removal of 6 bases from V and 2 bases from J, the junction contained 11 bases not matched to a gene. The CDR3 covers 18 residues. The CDR3: CASRIGTGGLSSKNIQYF. For the CDR3, the DNA is TGTGCCAGCAGAATCGGGACAGGGGGCTTATCGTCCAAAAACATTCAGTACTTC.

The gene calls are TRBV4-3 and TRBJ1-6; D is possibly TRBD1 (5 bases). CDR1 and CDR2 (germline): LGHNA, YSLEER. Trimming removed 1 base at V and 9 bases at J, with 10 bases between. The CDR3 runs to 14 residues. The CDR3 is CASSQVGDSSPLHF. The CDR3 DNA reads as TGCGCCAGCAGCCAAGTTGGGGACTCTTCACCCCTCCACTTT.

V and J are TRBV15 and TRBJ2-1; 9 nucleotides align to TRBD1. Germline loops: CDR1 LNHNV, CDR2 YYDKDF (reference sequence). Losses at the gene ends were 3 bases for V and 0 bases for J; bases not matched to a gene: 9. This CDR3 is built from 18 residues. The CDR3 sequence: CATSSNRDRDFSYNEQFF. Here the CDR3 DNA reads TGTGCCACCAGCAGCAACCGGGACAGGGATTTCTCCTACAATGAGCAGTTCTTC. The complete variable domain, with remaining parts taken from reference TRBV15 and TRBJ2-1, reads DAMVIQNPRYQVTQFGKPVTLSCSQTLNHNVMYWYQQKSSQAPKLLFHYYDKDFNNEADTPDNFQSRRPNTSFCFLDIRSPGLGDTAMYLCATSSNRDRDFSYNEQFFGPGTRLTVL.

The chain is built from TRBV6-5 and TRBJ1-1, with 8 bases matching TRBD1. Germline trimming cut 8 bases from V and 0 bases from J; bases unmatched to any gene: 8. Germline values: CDR1 MNHEY, CDR2 SVGAGI. The CDR3 is 15 residues long. The CDR3 loop is CASGTGSTLNTEAFF. As DNA, the CDR3 is TGTGCCAGCGGGACAGGCTCCACACTGAACACTGAAGCTTTCTTT.

The rearrangement joins TRBV23-1 to TRBJ2-3; the match to TRBD2 covers 7 bases. TRBV23-1 is marked as an open reading frame, function uncertain. This CDR3 contains 16 residues. V gave up 0 bases and J gave up 6 bases; unmatched junction bases: 9. CDR3 coding DNA: TGCGCCAGCAGTCAATCGTTAACGGGGGGTTGGGATACGCAGTATTTT. It codes for CASSQSLTGGWDTQYF.

V and J are TRBV27 and TRBJ1-2, with TRBD1 matching over 7 bases. Unmatched junction bases numbered 4, after V lost 5 bases and J lost 4 bases. The CDR3 spans 13 residues. CDR1 is MNHEY and CDR2 is SMNVEV in the germline V gene (reference sequence). The CDR3 sequence: CASSRYRGYGYTF. The CDR3 DNA sequence: TGTGCCAGCAGTCGTTACAGGGGCTATGGCTACACCTTC.

The chain uses TRBV7-9 and TRBJ1-4; D is possibly TRBD1 (5 bases). The length of the CDR3 is 15 residues. Germline V gene lookup returns CDR1 SEHNR and CDR2 FQNEAQ (reference sequence). V was clipped by 5 bases and J by 5 bases, with 15 bases between them. CDR3 nucleotide sequence: TGTGCCAGCAGCCCGGGGGGTCAGGGCAATGAAAAACTGTTTTTT. Its translation is CASSPGGQGNEKLFF.

V and J are TRBV6-5 and TRBJ2-1; D might be TRBD2 (5 bases). Trimming stripped 4 bases from V and 10 bases from J, with 14 bases between. This CDR3 has 13 residues. Germline CDR1 MNHEY, CDR2 SVGAGI. CDR3 residues: CASSSPGSGEQFF. DNA for the CDR3: TGTGCCAGCAGTTCCCCGGGAAGTGGCGAGCAGTTCTTC.

This sequence joins TRBV5-1 and TRBJ1-1; D is uncertain. V lost 0 bases and J 2 bases, leaving 14 bases between the germline ends. CDR1 and CDR2 (germline): SGHRS, YFSETQ. The CDR3 spans 16 residues. The chain's CDR3 is CASSLVAGSANTEAFF. The CDR3 region has the DNA TGCGCCAGCAGCTTGGTCGCGGGAAGCGCCAACACTGAAGCTTTCTTT.

This clone was picked up a small number of times. The chain employs TRBV4-3 and TRBJ2-1; 9 positions match TRBD2. The germline CDR1 and CDR2 sequences are LGHNA and YSLEER. V lost 1 base to trimming and J lost 2 bases; unmatched junction nucleotides: 9. This CDR3 has 18 amino acids. The CDR3 region is CASSQGLAGTSAYNEQFF. CDR3 nucleotides: TGCGCCAGCAGCCAAGGGCTAGCGGGGACCTCTGCCTACAATGAGCAGTTCTTC.

There are a few counts of this clone. The chain recombines TRBV7-7 with TRBJ2-5, with 7 bases matching TRBD1. With 4 bases clipped from V and 5 bases from J, the junction kept 4 bases outside the gene matches. Germline CDR1 and CDR2: SSHAT and FNYEAQ (reference sequence). The CDR3 runs 13 residues. The CDR3 sequence is CASSSGQRETQYF. The DNA of the CDR3 is TGTGCCAGCAGCTCGGGACAGCGGGAGACCCAGTACTTC.

This chain uses TRBV12-5 with TRBJ2-7; 10 bases are a match to TRBD1. Unmatched junction bases numbered 22, after V lost 5 bases and J lost 12 bases. The CDR3 runs 17 residues. Germline V lookup: CDR1 LGHNT, CDR2 FRNRAP. CDR3 sequence: CASGTTSRPGTGVLRYF. Written as DNA, the CDR3 is TGTGCTAGTGGTACTACCTCTAGACCCGGGACAGGGGTTCTCAGGTACTTC.

The chain joins TRBV4-1 to TRBJ1-2; D is possibly TRBD1 (5 bases). This CDR3 has 14 amino acids. The V gene's germline CDR1 is MGHRA and CDR2 YSYEKL. V lost 0 bases, J lost 3 bases, and 8 bases lay in between. CDR3 bases: TGCGCCAGCAGCCAAGATGGGGACTACTATGGCTACACCTTC. Translation: CASSQDGDYYGYTF.

The rearrangement links TRBV6-5 to TRBJ2-2; D call uncertain. The germline CDR1 and CDR2 sequences are MNHEY and SVGAGI. V was pared by 6 bases and J by 4 bases, with 3 bases between. The length of the CDR3 is 11 residues. The CDR3, as DNA: TGTGCCAGCAGGGCCACCGGGGAGCTGTTTTTT. Amino acids: CASRATGELFF.

This chain links TRBV6-1 with TRBJ1-5; 8 bases map to TRBD1. Germline values: CDR1 MNHNS, CDR2 SASEGT. After removal of 8 bases from V and 4 bases from J, the junction contained 10 bases not matched to a gene. The CDR3 is 15 amino acids. The CDR3 loop reads CASRVWTGTNQPQHF. CDR3 in DNA: TGTGCCAGCCGGGTTTGGACAGGGACAAATCAGCCCCAGCATTTT.